This TCR beta chain came from a study of control samples from healthy donors and cancer patients. V was shortened by 4 bases and J by 1 base, with 12 bases between the two germline ends. Per germline, CDR1 SGHRS and CDR2 YFSETQ. The CDR3 is 14 amino acids. Some clones are missing from TCRdb's copy, which holds only in-frame ones; the method was immunoSEQ multiplex PCR. The repertoire holds just over 30,000 clones, with approximately 94% as singletons. The sequenced sample was blood. This TCR came from a man aged 60-69 years in good health. This chain links TRBV5-1 with TRBJ2-7; D call uncertain. In nucleotides, the CDR3 is TGCGCCAGCAGCGTAACTGGGGTTTCCTACGAGCAGTACTTC. Its protein is CASSVTGVSYEQYF.